This T cell receptor beta chain was documented in a study of blood T cell repertoires in COVID-19. The wider study: PBMCs, B-cell-depleted T cells, or T cells were the source of the cDNA or gDNA that made up the material.

The CDR3 runs to 15 residues. Germline values: CDR1 SNHLY, CDR2 FYNNEI. After removal of 4 bases from V and 10 bases from J, the junction contained 9 bases not matched to a gene. Using immunoSEQ multiplex PCR, the repertoire was profiled, and TCRdb retains in-frame clones only, with some absent. Counted here are tens of thousands of clones, approximately 86% occurring once; the ten biggest clones make up about 11%. The rearrangement links TRBV2 to TRBJ2-5; 13 nucleotides align to TRBD2. The sequenced sample was peripheral blood. The TCR sequence derives from a man in his 70s with active COVID-19. The CDR3 nucleotides are TGTGCCAGCAGTGCGACTAGCGGGGGGTTAGGGTACCAGTACTTC. Its translation: CASSATSGGLGYQYF.